This entry lists 19 T cell receptor beta chains sequenced from one sample in a study of beta chain features in type 1 diabetes. Every bit of the isolated RNA underwent reverse transcription, so sequencing read expressed TCRB transcripts. Method: immunoSEQ multiplex PCR; TCRdb's copy keeps in-frame clones and lacks some. The table shows approximately 160,000 clones, with roughly 9.1% occurring only once. Input material: central memory CD4+ T cells from blood. Receptors originate from a woman aged 18-29 years in good health.

The gene calls are TRBV4-1 and TRBJ1-5, with a possible D match to TRBD1 (6 bases). Trimming pared 1 base from V and 3 bases from J, leaving 13 bases between. Germline V gives CDR1 MGHRA, CDR2 YSYEKL. The CDR3 contains 16 residues. The CDR3 coding sequence is TGCGCCAGCAGCCAAGTGGGCGGGGGCGTCAATCAGCCCCAGCATTTT. Translation gives CASSQVGGGVNQPQHF.

This clone appeared a few times. This chain uses TRBV6-4 with TRBJ1-5, with 7 bases aligning to TRBD1. With 9 bases clipped from V and 0 bases from J, the junction kept 8 bases outside the gene matches. CDR1 and CDR2 (germline): MRHNA, SNTAGT. The CDR3 covers 15 residues. In DNA, the CDR3 is TGTGCCAGATTGGGACAGATTTATAGCAATCAGCCCCAGCATTTT. Translating gives CARLGQIYSNQPQHF.

There are a few counts of this clone. The chain recombines TRBV7-2 with TRBJ1-2, with 11 bases that match TRBD1. V was pared by 7 bases and J by 7 bases, with 8 bases of the junction left unmatched. The germline gives CDR1 SGHTA, CDR2 FQGNSA. The CDR3 sequence is 14 residues long. This chain's CDR3 is CASKSGTGGGGYTF. CDR3 in DNA: TGTGCCAGCAAATCCGGGACAGGGGGAGGTGGCTACACCTTC.

In its sample, this clone was seen a few times. The chain recombines TRBV10-3 with TRBJ1-1, with TRBD1 as a possible D gene (5 bases). The CDR3 is made up of 14 amino acids. Per the germline V gene, CDR1 is ENHRY and CDR2 is SYGVKD. Trimming left V 6 bases short and J 4 bases short, with 15 bases between. The CDR3 DNA reads TGTGCCATCAGGCCCGGTGGGGGGACCACTGAAGCTTTCTTT. Amino acids: CAIRPGGGTTEAFF.

This clone was counted between two and nine times. The CDR3 DNA sequence: TGTGCCAGCAGTGAACGAGTAGCCAAAAACATTCAGTACTTC. It encodes CASSERVAKNIQYF. This chain uses TRBV2 with TRBJ2-4; D gene ambiguous. CDR1 is SNHLY, CDR2 FYNNEI, per germline. The V gene lost 2 bases and the J gene lost 0 bases, with 5 bases spanning the gap. The CDR3 is 14 residues long.

V usage is TRBV28 and J usage is TRBJ1-1, with TRBD1 as a possible D gene (6 bases). Per germline, CDR1 MDHEN and CDR2 SYDVKM. V dropped 6 bases and J dropped 7 bases, with 15 bases sitting between them. This CDR3 contains 13 residues. Written as DNA, the CDR3 is TGTGCCAGCAGCTTAGGACAGACCTATGAAGCTTTCTTT. Its protein product is CASSLGQTYEAFF.

This clone was observed a handful of times. V and J are TRBV30 and TRBJ1-2; 8 bases fit TRBD1. CDR3 length: 14 amino acids. The germline V gene encodes CDR1 GTSNPN and CDR2 SVGIG (reference sequence). J gave up 4 bases and V 3 bases, and 7 bases lay outside the gene matches. CDR3 bases: TGTGCCTGGAGCCCCGGACAGGGCAGCTATGGCTACACCTTC. Translation: CAWSPGQGSYGYTF.

With regard to this clone: The junction departs from the called germline gene at one end, perhaps through a read error. The J gene is TRBJ1-5, the V gene TRBV7-7; possible D gene TRBD1, 5 bases. CDR3 length: 13 residues. Per the germline V gene, CDR1 is SSHAT and CDR2 is FNYEAQ (reference sequence). The CDR3 nucleotides are TGTGCTAGCAGCCCAGGGTTCAATCAGCCCCAGCATTTT. It is translated as CASSPGFNQPQHF.

This clone was detected only a few times. The chain joins TRBV7-9 to TRBJ1-3; weak D call: TRBD1 (6 bases). The CDR3 length is 14 residues. The germline CDR1 and CDR2 sequences are SEHNR and FQNEAQ (reference sequence). Trimming shortened V by 4 bases and J by 3 bases, and 10 bases separated the two germline ends. The CDR3 bases are TGTGCCAGCAGCTCGCAGGGGTTTGGAAACACCATATATTTT. Amino acid sequence: CASSSQGFGNTIYF.

This chain uses TRBV7-9 with TRBJ1-3; 9 bases fit TRBD1. V trimming: 1 base; J trimming: 3 bases; junction bases outside the gene matches: 7. The CDR3 has 17 amino acids. Per germline, CDR1 SEHNR and CDR2 FQNEAQ (reference sequence). For the CDR3, the DNA is TGTGCCAGCAGCTTAGACCGGGACAGGGTTTTTGGAAACACCATATATTTT. It yields the protein CASSLDRDRVFGNTIYF. Looking up the rest from reference TRBV7-9 and TRBJ1-3 gives the full variable domain: DTGVSQNPRHKITKRGQNVTFRCDPISEHNRLYWYRQTLGQGPEFLTYFQNEAQLEKSRLLSDRFSAERPKGSFSTLEIQRTEQGDSAMYLCASSLDRDRVFGNTIYFGEGSWLTVV.

This chain joins TRBV6-5 and TRBJ2-4, with D maybe TRBD2 (6 bases). CDR3 length: 12 residues. CDR1 MNHEY and CDR2 SVGAGI come from the germline V gene. Trimming took off 11 bases at V and 7 bases at J, with 15 bases between the two ends. CDR3 DNA sequence: TGTGCCGCTGGGGGGTCAGGGAACATTCAGTACTTC. This gives the protein CAAGGSGNIQYF.

Only a few counts were recorded for this clone. The chain recombines TRBV5-1 with TRBJ2-7; perhaps TRBD2 as D (6 bases). There are 17 residues in the CDR3. CDR1 is SGHRS, CDR2 YFSETQ, per germline. Trimming shortened V by 0 bases and J by 6 bases, and 22 bases separated the two germline ends. CDR3 residues: CASSLAAGGTTTPEQYF. CDR3 DNA sequence: TGCGCCAGCAGCTTGGCTGCAGGAGGGACGACCACCCCCGAGCAGTACTTC.

The rearrangement joins TRBV7-8 to TRBJ2-2; 9 bases are a match to TRBD1. The CDR3 spans 17 residues. Germline CDR1 is SGHVS and CDR2 is FQNEAQ. V dropped 1 base and J dropped 5; count of bases not matched to a gene: 8. CDR3 DNA: TGTGCCAGCAGCTTAGGAGCTCCGGGACAGGGAACCGGGGAGCTGTTTTTT. Protein sequence: CASSLGAPGQGTGELFF. The full variable domain, with the rest looked up from reference TRBV7-8 and TRBJ2-2, is GAGVSQSPRYKVAKRGQDVALRCDPISGHVSLFWYQQALGQGPEFLTYFQNEAQLDKSGLPSDRFFAERPEGSVSTLKIQRTQQEDSAVYLCASSLGAPGQGTGELFFGEGSRLTVL.

The V call is TRBV9, the J call TRBJ2-5; D may be TRBD1 (6 bases). Deletions cut 0 bases from V and 1 base from J, with 16 bases between. This CDR3 has 17 residues. Germline V gives CDR1 SGDLS, CDR2 YYNGEE. Here the CDR3 DNA reads TGTGCCAGCAGCGTAGGAACAAGGGGGAGTACCCAAGAGACCCAGTACTTC. Protein: CASSVGTRGSTQETQYF.

This clone was seen more than once but under ten times. V and J are TRBV2 and TRBJ1-2; possibly TRBD1 for D (5 bases). The V gene's germline CDR1 is SNHLY and CDR2 FYNNEI. The CDR3 is 13 amino acids. V was trimmed by 3 bases and J by 3 bases, leaving 8 bases between them. CDR3 coding DNA: TGTGCCAGCAGTGACAGGGAAGACTATGGCTACACCTTC. Translation: CASSDREDYGYTF.

This clone was observed a handful of times. The V gene is TRBV5-6, the J gene TRBJ2-7, with 7 bases fitting TRBD2. V shed 4 bases and J 7 bases; nucleotides not matched to a gene: 14. The CDR3 is 15 amino acids. The V gene's germline CDR1 is SGHDT and CDR2 YYEEEE. In nucleotides, the CDR3 is TGTGCCAGCAGCCAAGGGACTACCGCCGGGTGGGAGCAGTACTTC. Protein product: CASSQGTTAGWEQYF.

This clone has more than one count but fewer than ten. In the same sample, other DNA sequences code for this CDR3. The V call is TRBV14, the J call TRBJ2-3, with D tentatively TRBD1 (6 bases). The length of the CDR3 is 13 residues. CDR1 is SGHDN, CDR2 FVKESK, per germline. V dropped 4 bases and J dropped 3 bases, with 8 bases sitting between them. DNA for the CDR3: TGTGCCAGCAGCCTCCAGGGGACAGATACGCAGTATTTT. It is translated as CASSLQGTDTQYF.

The sample holds a few counts of this clone. This chain uses TRBV5-1 with TRBJ2-2; D unclear. The ends were cut back, 4 bases at V and 0 bases at J, with 13 bases in the middle. Germline-derived CDR1 and CDR2 are SGHRS and YFSETQ. The CDR3 is 16 amino acids. The CDR3 is CASSAETTTNTGELFF. The CDR3 DNA reads TGCGCCAGCAGCGCAGAAACAACAACGAACACCGGGGAGCTGTTTTTT. The full variable domain, completed using reference TRBV5-1 and TRBJ2-2, is KAGVTQTPRYLIKTRGQQVTLSCSPISGHRSVSWYQQTPGQGLQFLFEYFSETQRNKGNFPGRFSGRQFSNSRSEMNVSTLELGDSALYLCASSAETTTNTGELFFGEGSRLTVL.

The V gene is TRBV6-5, the J gene TRBJ2-7; 10 positions match TRBD2. Germline V gives CDR1 MNHEY, CDR2 SVGAGI. The CDR3 has 16 amino acids. The junction had 13 bases not matched to a gene; V was cut back by 4 bases and J by 7 bases. The CDR3 loop reads CASSFISGRGEREQYF. The CDR3, as DNA: TGTGCCAGCAGTTTTATAAGCGGGAGGGGAGAGAGGGAGCAGTACTTC.